The present entry profiles one T cell receptor (beta chain) with its context. This clone's antigen is unknown. No clone much larger than this one lies a single base away; base qualities are absent. A constant-region primer and ProtoScript II reverse transcriptase were used to reverse-transcribe TCRbeta-specific cDNA from approximately 450 ng total RNA. Three nested multiplex PCR rounds, following a slightly modified ARM-PCR procedure, were used to build the TCRbeta libraries. Each of the first two PCR rounds ran for approximately 10 cycles using multiplex TRBV1-TRBV30 forward primers together with a Cbeta reverse primer. A final 25-cycle PCR with Deep VentR polymerase added sample barcodes and Illumina adapters. Before sequencing, amplicons of 200-500 bp were purified from gel using a QIAquick gel extraction kit. TCRbeta amplicons were sequenced on an Illumina HiSeq 2500 with 250-bp paired-end reads. In the authors' own workflow: Trimmomatic v0.33 was used to quality-trim the reads, and FLASH v1.2.11 was used to merge paired reads so that full CDR3 sequences could be recovered. V, D and J germline segments were assigned to the rearranged TCRbeta sequences by MiGEC v1.2.1b. Clonotype statistics, along with Shannon-Wiener diversity indices, were calculated using VDJtools v1.0.0. To cut down on sampling bias, every analysis after diversity analysis relied on just the 250 most abundant clonotypes from each sample. TCRdb reran the public reads through fastp at Q25 and MiXCR, keeping productive beta chains. Every CDR3 protein is listed once, alongside the most common genes and DNA of its rows. The V and J calls were not made by the authors but by TCRdb's processing. The sample table lists approximately 110,000 distinct CDR3 sequences, 64% of them with a count of one. The top ten hold 7.5% to 8.5% of the sample.

These data originate in a study of tumor-infiltrating lymphocytes in primary liver carcinoma (TCRdb year 2017). For context, the study as a whole: The five patients, three men and two women aged 30 to 69 years, had hepatocellular carcinoma (four) or combined HCC and intrahepatic cholangiocarcinoma (one). The tumors of the five patients were staged as T1-T3 N0M0, with maximum diameters ranging from about 4 to 11 cm. Each sample produced about 3.65 to 7.13 million productive TCRbeta reads, and read depth showed no significant difference between tissue types. For each liver tumor, the study sampled five regions along with adjacent normal tissue and blood, and applied TCRbeta repertoire sequencing, expression microarrays and whole-exome sequencing. To link TCRbeta repertoire diversity with the local molecular phenotype, the roughly 26 tumor region samples were profiled using Agilent mRNA microarrays. Reproducibility between technical replicate repertoires was high, with correlation coefficients above 0.98 and mean shared-clone rates about 0.9. A total of some 35 specimens from 5 patients went through TCRbeta repertoire sequencing, namely 25 tumor regions, 5 adjacent noncancerous liver tissues and 5 peripheral blood samples. Results and caveats for the whole study, not just this receptor: Because sequencing covered only the TCR beta chain and unpaired alpha chains were not captured, true repertoire diversity is likely underestimated. Pairs of tumor regions showed greater repertoire overlap (mean roughly 36%) than tumor-adjacent pairs (roughly 17%) or tumor-blood pairs (around 15%), which is consistent with antigen-driven expansion. Only about 7-25% of top clones were present in all five regions of a tumor, suggesting spatial heterogeneity of tumor-infiltrating T cells. Compared with blood, tumors had a significantly larger share of the repertoire taken up by the top 250 clones (p = 0.039). Only five patients were included in the study, and the authors note that the findings should be validated in a larger study. Comparison of CD4+ and CD8+ T cell repertoires was precluded by the use of bulk unsorted samples.

Without any cell sorting, total RNA and DNA were co-extracted from about 21-30 mg of bulk tissue using the AllPrep DNA/RNA mini kit. Between late 2015 and March 2016, 4 or 5 patients in China with histopathologically diagnosed primary liver carcinoma had their tumors surgically resected. At the time of sampling, the patients were treatment-naive and had chronic HBV infection. Five spatially separated regions were sampled per tumor: superior, inferior, left-lateral and right-lateral poles, plus the tumor centre. Histology showed that every tumor sample contained more than 85% viable tumor cells. Fresh tumor and adjacent tissue pieces were bisected; one half was stored in RNAlater at -80°C, the other sent for histology. Spanning cysteine to phenylalanine, the CDR3 consists of 15 amino acids. CDR3 DNA only is kept here, 45 bases in frame from base 1. Relative to germline, V is 6 bases shorter and J is 0 bases shorter, with 13 bases between their ends. CDR1 and CDR2 are read off the germline V gene as SGHRS and YFSETQ.

In this chain, TRBV5-1 is recombined with TRBJ2-1; the D segment could be TRBD2, given 6 matching bases. This receptor was identified in a woman aged 60-75 years with primary liver carcinoma and hepatitis B virus infection. The specimen sequenced was liver tumor tissue from sampling region 3. The sample's cell subset or site, from its label and the paper: tumor region T3, left-lateral pole. The nucleotide sequence reads TGCGCCAGCAACGAGGTCGGGAGCTCCTACAATGAGCAGTTCTTC. This sequence encodes CASNEVGSSYNEQFF.